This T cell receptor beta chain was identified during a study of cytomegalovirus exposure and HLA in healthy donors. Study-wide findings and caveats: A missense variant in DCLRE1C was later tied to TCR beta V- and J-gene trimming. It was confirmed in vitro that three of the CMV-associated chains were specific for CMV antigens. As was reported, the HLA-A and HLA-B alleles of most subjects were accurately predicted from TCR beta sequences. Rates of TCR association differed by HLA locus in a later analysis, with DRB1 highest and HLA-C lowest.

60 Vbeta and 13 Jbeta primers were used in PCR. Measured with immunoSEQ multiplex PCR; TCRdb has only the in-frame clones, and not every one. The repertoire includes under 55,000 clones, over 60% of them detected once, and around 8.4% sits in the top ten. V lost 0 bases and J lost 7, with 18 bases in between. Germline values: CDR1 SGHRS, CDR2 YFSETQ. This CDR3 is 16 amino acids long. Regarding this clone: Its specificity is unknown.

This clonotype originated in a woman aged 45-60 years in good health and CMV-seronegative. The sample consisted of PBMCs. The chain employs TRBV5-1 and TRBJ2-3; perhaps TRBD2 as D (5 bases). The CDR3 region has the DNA TGCGCCAGCAGCTTGGCTTTCGAGGGTGGGAAGAATACGCAGTATTTT. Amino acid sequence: CASSLAFEGGKNTQYF. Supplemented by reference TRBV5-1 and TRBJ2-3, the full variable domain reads KAGVTQTPRYLIKTRGQQVTLSCSPISGHRSVSWYQQTPGQGLQFLFEYFSETQRNKGNFPGRFSGRQFSNSRSEMNVSTLELGDSALYLCASSLAFEGGKNTQYFGPGTRLTVL.